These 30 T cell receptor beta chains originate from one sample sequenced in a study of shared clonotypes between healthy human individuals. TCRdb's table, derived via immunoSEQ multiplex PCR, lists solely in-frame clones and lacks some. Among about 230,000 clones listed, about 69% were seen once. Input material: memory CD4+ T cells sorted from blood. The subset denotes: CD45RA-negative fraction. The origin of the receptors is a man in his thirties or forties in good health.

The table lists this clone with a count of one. The CDR3, as DNA: TGTGCCAGCAGCCTGGCGAGGGAAGCTTTCTTT. Its translation is CASSLAREAFF. The chain uses TRBV11-1 and TRBJ1-1; D is undetermined. The ends were cut back, 5 bases at V and 8 bases at J, with 9 bases in the middle. The CDR3 has 11 residues. In germline, CDR1 is SGHAT, CDR2 FQDESV (reference sequence).

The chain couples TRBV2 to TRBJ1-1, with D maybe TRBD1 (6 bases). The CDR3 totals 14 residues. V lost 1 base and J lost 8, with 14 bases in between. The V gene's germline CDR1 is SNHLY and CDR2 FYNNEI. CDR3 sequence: CASSEEFQGIEAFF. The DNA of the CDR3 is TGTGCCAGCAGTGAAGAATTTCAGGGGATAGAAGCTTTCTTT.

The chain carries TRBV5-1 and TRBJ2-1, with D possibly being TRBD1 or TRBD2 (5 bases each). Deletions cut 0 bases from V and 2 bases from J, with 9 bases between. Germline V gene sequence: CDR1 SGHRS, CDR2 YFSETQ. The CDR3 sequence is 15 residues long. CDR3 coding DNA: TGCGCCAGCAGCTTGGTGGGGGAGCCCTACAATGAGCAGTTCTTC. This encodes CASSLVGEPYNEQFF.

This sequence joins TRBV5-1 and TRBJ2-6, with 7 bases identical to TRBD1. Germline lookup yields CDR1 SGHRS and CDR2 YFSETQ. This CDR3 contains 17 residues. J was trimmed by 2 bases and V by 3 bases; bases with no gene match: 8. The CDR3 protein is CASSSLDRAAGANVLTF. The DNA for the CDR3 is TGCGCCAGCAGCTCACTCGACAGGGCGGCTGGGGCCAACGTCCTGACTTTC. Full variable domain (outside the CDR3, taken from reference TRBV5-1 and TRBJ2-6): KAGVTQTPRYLIKTRGQQVTLSCSPISGHRSVSWYQQTPGQGLQFLFEYFSETQRNKGNFPGRFSGRQFSNSRSEMNVSTLELGDSALYLCASSSLDRAAGANVLTFGAGSRLTVL.

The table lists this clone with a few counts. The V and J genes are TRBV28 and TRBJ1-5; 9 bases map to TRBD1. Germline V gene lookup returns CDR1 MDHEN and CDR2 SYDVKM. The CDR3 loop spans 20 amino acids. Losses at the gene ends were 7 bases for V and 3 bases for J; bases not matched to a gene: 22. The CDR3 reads CASKEQGARMARFYNQPQHF. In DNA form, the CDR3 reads TGTGCCAGCAAAGAACAGGGGGCGCGGATGGCCCGATTTTACAATCAGCCCCAGCATTTT.

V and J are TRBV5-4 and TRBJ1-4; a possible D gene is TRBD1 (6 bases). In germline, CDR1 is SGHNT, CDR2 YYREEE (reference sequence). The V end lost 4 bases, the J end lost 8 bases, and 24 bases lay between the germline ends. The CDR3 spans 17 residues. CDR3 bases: TGTGCCAGCAGCAATGGGTTACAGGGAGTAGTCGAGGAAAAACTGTTTTTT. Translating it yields CASSNGLQGVVEEKLFF.

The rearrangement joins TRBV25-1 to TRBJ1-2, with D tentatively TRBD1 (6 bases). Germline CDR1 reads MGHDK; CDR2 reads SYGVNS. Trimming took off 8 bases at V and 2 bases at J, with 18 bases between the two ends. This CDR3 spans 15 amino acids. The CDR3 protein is CASLPPGGRNYGYTF. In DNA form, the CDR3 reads TGTGCCAGCCTTCCCCCCGGGGGGCGGAACTATGGCTACACCTTC.

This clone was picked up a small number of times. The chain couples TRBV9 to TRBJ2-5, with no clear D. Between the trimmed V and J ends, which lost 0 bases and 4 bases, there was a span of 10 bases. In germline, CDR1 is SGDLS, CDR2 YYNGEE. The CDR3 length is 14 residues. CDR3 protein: CASSVGAARETQYF. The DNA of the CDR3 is TGTGCCAGCAGCGTAGGAGCAGCCCGAGAGACCCAGTACTTC.

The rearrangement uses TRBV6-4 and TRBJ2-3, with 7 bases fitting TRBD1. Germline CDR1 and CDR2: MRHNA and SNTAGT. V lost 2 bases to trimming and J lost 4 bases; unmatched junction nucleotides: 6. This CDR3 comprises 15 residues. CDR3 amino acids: CASSDRGRTADTQYF. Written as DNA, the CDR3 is TGTGCCAGCAGTGACAGGGGGCGAACGGCAGATACGCAGTATTTT.

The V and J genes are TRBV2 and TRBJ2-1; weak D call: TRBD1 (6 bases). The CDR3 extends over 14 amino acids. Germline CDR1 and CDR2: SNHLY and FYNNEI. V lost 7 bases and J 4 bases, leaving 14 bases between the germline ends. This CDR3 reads CASTLRDTYNEQFF. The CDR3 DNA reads TGTGCCAGCACCCTTCGGGACACTTACAATGAGCAGTTCTTC.

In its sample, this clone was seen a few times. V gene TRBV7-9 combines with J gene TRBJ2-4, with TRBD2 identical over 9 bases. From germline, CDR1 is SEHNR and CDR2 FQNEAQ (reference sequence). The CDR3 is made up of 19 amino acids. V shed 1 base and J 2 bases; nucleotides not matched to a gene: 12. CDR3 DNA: TGTGCCAGCAGCTTAGTTCCAGCGGGAGGACGTGGGACCAAAAACATTCAGTACTTC. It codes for CASSLVPAGGRGTKNIQYF.

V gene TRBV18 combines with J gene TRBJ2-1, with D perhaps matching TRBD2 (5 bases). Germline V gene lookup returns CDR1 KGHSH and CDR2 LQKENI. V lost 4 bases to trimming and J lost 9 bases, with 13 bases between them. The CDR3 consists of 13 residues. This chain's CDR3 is CASSLHDYAEQFF. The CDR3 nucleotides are TGTGCCAGCTCACTCCATGACTACGCTGAGCAGTTCTTC.

The CDR3 loop reads CASSVDGAGYETQYF. The CDR3 DNA is TGTGCCAGCAGCGTAGACGGAGCGGGATACGAGACCCAGTACTTC. This chain connects TRBV9 to TRBJ2-5, with 7 bases identical to TRBD2. Unmatched junction bases numbered 7, after V lost 0 bases and J lost 5 bases. CDR1 and CDR2 from the germline V gene are SGDLS and YYNGEE. The CDR3 runs to 15 residues.

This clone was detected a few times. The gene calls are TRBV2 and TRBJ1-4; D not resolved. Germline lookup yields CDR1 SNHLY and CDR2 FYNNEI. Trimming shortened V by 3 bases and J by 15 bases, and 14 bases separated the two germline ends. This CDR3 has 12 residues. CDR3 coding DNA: TGTGCCAGCAGTGACGAAACAGAGAAGTTGTTTTTT. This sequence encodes CASSDETEKLFF.

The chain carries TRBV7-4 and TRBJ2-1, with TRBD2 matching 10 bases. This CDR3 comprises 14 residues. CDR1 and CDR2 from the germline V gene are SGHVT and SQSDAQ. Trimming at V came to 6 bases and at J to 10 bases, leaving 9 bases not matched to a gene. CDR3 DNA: TGTGCCAGCAGAATTAGCGGGAGGCCCCACGAGCAGTTCTTC. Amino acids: CASRISGRPHEQFF.

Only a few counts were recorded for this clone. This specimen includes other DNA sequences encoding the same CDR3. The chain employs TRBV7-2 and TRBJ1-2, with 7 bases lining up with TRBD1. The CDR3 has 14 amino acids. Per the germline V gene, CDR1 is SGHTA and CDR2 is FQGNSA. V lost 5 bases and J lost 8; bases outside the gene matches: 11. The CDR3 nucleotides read TGTGCCAGCAGCCAGAAGGCAGGGGGGCGGGGCTACACCTTC. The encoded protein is CASSQKAGGRGYTF.

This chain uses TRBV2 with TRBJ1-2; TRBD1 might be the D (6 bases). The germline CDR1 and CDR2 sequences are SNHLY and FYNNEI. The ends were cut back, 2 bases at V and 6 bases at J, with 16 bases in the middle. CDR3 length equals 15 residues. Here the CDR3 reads CASSELGGLLDGYTF. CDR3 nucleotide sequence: TGTGCCAGCAGTGAATTGGGGGGGCTACTGGATGGCTACACCTTC.

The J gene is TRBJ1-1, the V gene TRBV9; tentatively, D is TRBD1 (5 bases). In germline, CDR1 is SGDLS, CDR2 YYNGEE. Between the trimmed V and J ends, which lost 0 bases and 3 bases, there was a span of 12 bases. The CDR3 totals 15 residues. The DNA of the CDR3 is TGTGCCAGCAGCGTAGCCCCCGGCAGGGACACTGAAGCTTTCTTT. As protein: CASSVAPGRDTEAFF.

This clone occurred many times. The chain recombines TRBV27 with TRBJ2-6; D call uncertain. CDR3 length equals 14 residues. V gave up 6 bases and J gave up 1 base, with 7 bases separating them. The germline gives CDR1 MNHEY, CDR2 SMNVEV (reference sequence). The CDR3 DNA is TGTGCCAGCAGCCCTTGGTCTGGGGCCAACGTCCTGACTTTC. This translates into CASSPWSGANVLTF.

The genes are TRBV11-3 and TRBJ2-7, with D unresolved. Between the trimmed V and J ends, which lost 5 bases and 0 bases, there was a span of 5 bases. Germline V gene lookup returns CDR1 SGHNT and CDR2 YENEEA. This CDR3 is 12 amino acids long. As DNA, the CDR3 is TGTGCCAGCAGCCGGCCCTCCTACGAGCAGTACTTC. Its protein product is CASSRPSYEQYF.

CDR3 DNA sequence: TGTGCCAGCGGTCAGGGATGCGAGCAGTACTTC. Protein: CASGQGCEQYF. The V call is TRBV21-1, the J call TRBJ2-7; the tabulated D call, TRBD1, remains unverified against the DNA. TRBV21-1 is described as a pseudogene. There are 11 residues in the CDR3.

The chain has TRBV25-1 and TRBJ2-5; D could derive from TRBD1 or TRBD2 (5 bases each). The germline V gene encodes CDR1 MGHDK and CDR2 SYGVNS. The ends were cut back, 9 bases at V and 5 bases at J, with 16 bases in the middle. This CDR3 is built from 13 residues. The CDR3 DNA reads TGTGCCAGTCGACAGTGGGGAGACGAGACCCAGTACTTC. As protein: CASRQWGDETQYF.

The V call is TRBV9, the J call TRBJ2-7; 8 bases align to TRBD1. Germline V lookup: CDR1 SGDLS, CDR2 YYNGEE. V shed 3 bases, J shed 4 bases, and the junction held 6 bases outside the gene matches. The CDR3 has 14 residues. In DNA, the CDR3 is TGTGCCAGCAGCGCGGACAGGGCCGGTTACGAGCAGTACTTC. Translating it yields CASSADRAGYEQYF.

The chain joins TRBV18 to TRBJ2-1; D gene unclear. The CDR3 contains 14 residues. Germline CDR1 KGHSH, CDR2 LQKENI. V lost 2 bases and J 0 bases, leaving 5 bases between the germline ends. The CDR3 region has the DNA TGTGCCAGCTCACCAGATTACTCCTACAATGAGCAGTTCTTC. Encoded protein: CASSPDYSYNEQFF.

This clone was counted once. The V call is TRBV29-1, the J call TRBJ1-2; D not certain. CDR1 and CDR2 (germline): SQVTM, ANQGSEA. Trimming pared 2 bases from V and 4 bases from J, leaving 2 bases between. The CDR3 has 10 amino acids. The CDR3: CSVELYGYTF. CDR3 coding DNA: TGCAGCGTTGAACTCTATGGCTACACCTTC.

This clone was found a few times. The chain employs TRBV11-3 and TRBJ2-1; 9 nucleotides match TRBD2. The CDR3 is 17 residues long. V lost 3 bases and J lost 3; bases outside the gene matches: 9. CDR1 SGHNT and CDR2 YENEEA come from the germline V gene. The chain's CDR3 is CASSLGRTSEDYNEQFF. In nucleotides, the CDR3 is TGTGCCAGCAGCTTGGGTAGGACTAGCGAAGACTACAATGAGCAGTTCTTC.

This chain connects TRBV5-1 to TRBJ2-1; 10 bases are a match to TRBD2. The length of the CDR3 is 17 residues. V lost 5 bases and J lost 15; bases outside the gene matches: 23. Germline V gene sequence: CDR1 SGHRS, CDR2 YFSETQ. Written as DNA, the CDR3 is TGCGCCAGCAGGCATGGTCAGCGGGAGGGCCCGTCTCAATCTTTGTTCTTC. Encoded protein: CASRHGQREGPSQSLFF.

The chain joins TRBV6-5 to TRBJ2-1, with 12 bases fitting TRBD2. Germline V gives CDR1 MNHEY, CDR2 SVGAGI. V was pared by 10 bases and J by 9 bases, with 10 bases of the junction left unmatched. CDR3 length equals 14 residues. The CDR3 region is CATQGTSGFSEQFF. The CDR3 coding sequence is TGTGCCACCCAAGGGACTAGCGGGTTCAGTGAGCAGTTCTTC.

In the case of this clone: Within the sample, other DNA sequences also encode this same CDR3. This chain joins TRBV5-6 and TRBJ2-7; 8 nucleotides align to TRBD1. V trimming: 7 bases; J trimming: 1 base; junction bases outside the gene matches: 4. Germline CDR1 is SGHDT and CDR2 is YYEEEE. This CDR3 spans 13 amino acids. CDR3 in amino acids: CASRQGPSYEQYF. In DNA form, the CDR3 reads TGTGCCAGCCGACAGGGGCCTTCCTACGAGCAGTACTTC.

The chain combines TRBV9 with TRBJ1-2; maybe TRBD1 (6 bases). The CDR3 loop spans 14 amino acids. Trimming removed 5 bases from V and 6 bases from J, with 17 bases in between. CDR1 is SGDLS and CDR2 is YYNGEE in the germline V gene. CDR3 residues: CASRSDGGADGYTF. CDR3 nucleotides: TGTGCCAGCAGGTCAGATGGGGGCGCGGATGGCTACACCTTC.